Listed here are 30 T cell receptor beta chains from one sample, sequenced in a study of T cell responses to AZD1222 COVID-19 vaccine. The assay was immunoSEQ multiplex PCR, and TCRdb's table has in-frame clones only and misses some. This table has roughly 140,000 clones, roughly 88% appearing once. This specimen was peripheral blood, taken on day 0 of AZD1222 vaccination. These receptors were taken from an adult in good health.

This chain connects TRBV2 to TRBJ1-1, with no clear D. CDR3 size: 11 residues. Germline values: CDR1 SNHLY, CDR2 FYNNEI. CDR3 sequence: CATHTNTEAFF. The CDR3 DNA follows: TGTGCAACCCACACTAACACTGAAGCTTTCTTT.

The chain employs TRBV14 and TRBJ1-3, with D possibly TRBD1 on 6 matching bases. Germline-derived CDR1 and CDR2 are SGHDN and FVKESK. Trimming removed 4 bases at V and 4 bases at J, with 11 bases between. The CDR3 contains 14 residues. For the CDR3, the DNA is TGTGCCAGCAGCCGGTACAGGGAAGGAAACACCATATATTTT. The encoded protein is CASSRYREGNTIYF. Combining the CDR3 with reference TRBV14 and TRBJ1-3 gives the whole variable domain EAGVTQFPSHSVIEKGQTVTLRCDPISGHDNLYWYRRVMGKEIKFLLHFVKESKQDESGMPNNRFLAERTGGTYSTLKVQPAELEDSGVYFCASSRYREGNTIYFGEGSWLTVV.

The chain employs TRBV6-5 and TRBJ1-5, with TRBD1 as a possible D gene (5 bases). The ends were cut back, 0 bases at V and 7 bases at J, with 10 bases in the middle. Germline values: CDR1 MNHEY, CDR2 SVGAGI. This CDR3 has 14 amino acids. The CDR3 reads CASSYSGGGQPQHF. Here the CDR3 DNA reads TGTGCCAGCAGTTACTCTGGGGGTGGGCAGCCCCAGCATTTT.

This clone was counted only a few times. The rearrangement uses TRBV19 and TRBJ2-1; 8 nucleotides agree with TRBD2. Germline CDR1 and CDR2: LNHDA and SQIVND (reference sequence). Germline trimming cut 7 bases from V and 7 bases from J; bases unmatched to any gene: 9. The CDR3 spans 14 residues. Here the CDR3 reads CASKREGQGNEQFF. DNA of the CDR3: TGTGCCAGTAAACGGGAGGGTCAAGGTAATGAGCAGTTCTTC.

This clone was seen a single time. The V and J genes are TRBV6-5 and TRBJ1-1; 7 bases agree with TRBD1. With V trimmed by 0 bases and J by 6 bases, 7 bases remained unmatched. The germline V gene encodes CDR1 MNHEY and CDR2 SVGAGI. There are 15 residues in the CDR3. CDR3 protein: CASSYSSGQVAEAFF. CDR3 bases: TGTGCCAGCAGTTACTCCTCTGGACAGGTGGCTGAAGCTTTCTTT.

This chain links TRBV7-7 with TRBJ2-3; D gene unclear. Germline CDR1 is SSHAT and CDR2 is FNYEAQ (reference sequence). Trimming stripped 5 bases from V and 2 bases from J, with 14 bases between. The CDR3 sequence is 15 residues long. CDR3 sequence reads: CASSQTGSTTDTQYF. The CDR3 region has the DNA TGTGCCAGCAGCCAGACCGGCTCAACCACAGATACGCAGTATTTT.

The V and J genes are TRBV28 and TRBJ1-2; 8 bases fit TRBD1. V lost 4 bases and J lost 8; bases outside the gene matches: 9. The CDR3 runs to 14 residues. Germline V gene lookup returns CDR1 MDHEN and CDR2 SYDVKM. Written as DNA, the CDR3 is TGTGCCAGCAGTTCCGGACAGGGTGTCGGCGGCTACACCTTC. Its translation is CASSSGQGVGGYTF.

The chain combines TRBV6-5 with TRBJ1-5; D perhaps matches TRBD1 (5 bases). This CDR3 is 15 amino acids long. V was pared by 8 bases and J by 5 bases, with 19 bases between. Germline V gene sequence: CDR1 MNHEY, CDR2 SVGAGI. CDR3 protein: CASGFLTGGYQPQHF. In DNA, the CDR3 is TGTGCCAGCGGGTTTTTAACCGGGGGGTATCAGCCCCAGCATTTT.

This chain uses TRBV7-2 with TRBJ1-4; tentative D call: TRBD1 (5 bases). The CDR3 spans 15 residues. The V and J ends lost 5 bases and 3 bases respectively, with 13 bases between them. The germline gives CDR1 SGHTA, CDR2 FQGNSA. The CDR3 nucleotides are TGTGCCAGCAGCACCACGTTGGGGGCTAATGAAAAACTGTTTTTT. Translated, it gives CASSTTLGANEKLFF.

V and J are TRBV30 and TRBJ2-1; D may correspond to TRBD1 or TRBD2 (5 bases each). The V and J ends lost 3 bases and 2 bases respectively, with 11 bases between them. Germline CDR1 reads GTSNPN; CDR2 reads SVGIG (reference sequence). The CDR3 runs to 14 residues. CDR3 residues: CAWSGAETYNEQFF. CDR3 nucleotide sequence: TGTGCCTGGAGCGGGGCGGAAACCTACAATGAGCAGTTCTTC.

The chain combines TRBV27 with TRBJ2-6; D may be TRBD1 (5 bases). Trimming removed 6 bases from V and 0 bases from J, with 12 bases in between. Germline V gene lookup returns CDR1 MNHEY and CDR2 SMNVEV (reference sequence). There are 16 residues in the CDR3. The CDR3 is CASSRPTGSGANVLTF. The CDR3 nucleotides are TGTGCCAGCAGCCGCCCTACAGGCTCTGGGGCCAACGTCCTGACTTTC.

The chain combines TRBV9 with TRBJ1-4; weak D call: TRBD1 (5 bases). Germline lookup yields CDR1 SGDLS and CDR2 YYNGEE. V was pared by 1 base and J by 8 bases, with 12 bases between. The CDR3 runs to 14 residues. The CDR3 sequence: CASSVREGDEKLFF. The DNA for the CDR3 is TGTGCCAGCAGCGTAAGGGAAGGGGACGAAAAACTGTTTTTT.

The chain carries TRBV5-6 and TRBJ2-3, with TRBD2 matching over 9 bases. The V segment lost 10 bases and the J segment 10 bases; nucleotides outside the gene matches: 13. This CDR3 is built from 13 residues. The germline CDR1 and CDR2 sequences are SGHDT and YYEEEE. CDR3 sequence (DNA): TGTGCCGGTTCTGGCGGGAGGGCCGAGGCGCAGTATTTT. Translation: CAGSGGRAEAQYF.

The rearrangement uses TRBV3-1 (or the pseudogene TRBV3-2) and TRBJ1-1; D is unclear. The CDR3 covers 15 residues. Trimming took off 0 bases at V and 0 bases at J, with 8 bases between the two ends. Germline V gene sequence: CDR1 LGHDT, CDR2 YNNKEL (reference sequence). The CDR3 here is CASSQDPSVNTEAFF. DNA for the CDR3: TGTGCCAGCAGCCAAGATCCGTCAGTGAACACTGAAGCTTTCTTT.

This rearrangement joins TRBV4-1 to TRBJ2-7; tentative D call: TRBD1 (6 bases). Deletions cut 1 base from V and 3 bases from J, with 10 bases between. The CDR3 contains 14 residues. Germline CDR1 MGHRA, CDR2 YSYEKL. The chain's CDR3 is CASSQVRGSYEQYF. The CDR3 coding sequence is TGCGCCAGCAGCCAAGTAAGGGGGAGCTACGAGCAGTACTTC.

This rearrangement joins TRBV30 to TRBJ1-1; D unclear. Trimming pared 0 bases from V and 1 base from J, leaving 9 bases between. This CDR3 spans 14 amino acids. CDR1 GTSNPN and CDR2 SVGIG come from the germline V gene (reference sequence). Here the CDR3 DNA reads TGTGCCTGGAGTGTAGGTCTGAGGAACACTGAAGCTTTCTTT. Translating it yields CAWSVGLRNTEAFF. Variable domain in full (rest from reference TRBV30 and TRBJ1-1): SQTIHQWPATLVQPVGSPLSLECTVEGTSNPNLYWYRQAAGRGLQLLFYSVGIGQISSEVPQNLSASRPQDRQFILSSKKLLLSDSGFYLCAWSVGLRNTEAFFGQGTRLTVV.

The chain carries TRBV19 and TRBJ2-1; D might be TRBD2 (6 bases). The length of the CDR3 is 15 residues. Between the trimmed V and J ends, which lost 6 bases and 8 bases, there was a span of 20 bases. Germline values: CDR1 LNHDA, CDR2 SQIVND (reference sequence). The CDR3 bases are TGTGCCAGTAGCATAAGCGGGCTTCCAGAAGATGAGCAGTTCTTC. Translating gives CASSISGLPEDEQFF.

J is TRBJ2-7 and V is TRBV12-5, with TRBD2 identical over 7 bases. The J segment lost 2 bases and the V segment lost 1 base, leaving 5 bases of the junction unmatched. Germline V gene data show CDR1 as LGHNT and CDR2 as FRNRAP. This CDR3 spans 15 amino acids. The CDR3 region is CASGLGSGPTYEQYF. CDR3 sequence (DNA): TGTGCTAGTGGTTTGGGTAGCGGGCCCACCTACGAGCAGTACTTC.

The chain recombines TRBV5-4 with TRBJ2-3, with TRBD1 matching over 11 bases. The CDR3 extends over 16 amino acids. Germline V gene lookup returns CDR1 SGHNT and CDR2 YYREEE (reference sequence). The ends lost 3 bases at V and 4 bases at J; junction bases unmatched: 7. The chain's CDR3 is CASSYPGQGVADTQYF. The CDR3 DNA reads TGTGCCAGCAGCTATCCGGGACAGGGGGTTGCAGATACGCAGTATTTT.

There are a few counts of this clone. This sequence joins TRBV10-3 and TRBJ2-1; TRBD2 aligns across 11 bases. Losses at the gene ends were 5 bases for V and 0 bases for J; bases not matched to a gene: 9. The CDR3 totals 18 residues. Germline loops: CDR1 ENHRY, CDR2 SYGVKD. CDR3 amino acids: CAISSSGRRPSSYNEQFF. The CDR3 DNA sequence: TGTGCCATCAGTTCTAGCGGGAGGCGCCCCAGCTCCTACAATGAGCAGTTCTTC.

The J gene is TRBJ2-3, the V gene TRBV7-8; 11 bases are shared with TRBD2. Germline CDR1 reads SGHVS; CDR2 reads FQNEAQ. This CDR3 comprises 18 residues. The ends lost 2 bases at V and 0 bases at J; junction bases unmatched: 7. The CDR3 spells CASSLWSSGRASTDTQYF. CDR3 nucleotide sequence: TGTGCCAGCAGCTTATGGAGTAGCGGGAGGGCTAGCACAGATACGCAGTATTTT.

In its sample, this clone was seen a few times. V gene TRBV2 combines with J gene TRBJ2-1, with 7 positions matching TRBD2. CDR1 is SNHLY and CDR2 is FYNNEI in the germline V gene. Trimming removed 10 bases from V and 0 bases from J; junction bases left unmatched: 6. CDR3 length equals 14 residues. The CDR3 DNA reads TGTGCCATCCTACTAGCGAACTCCTACAATGAGCAGTTCTTC. Translated: CAILLANSYNEQFF.

The chain uses TRBV15 and TRBJ1-5; no firm D call. CDR1 is LNHNV and CDR2 is YYDKDF in the germline V gene (reference sequence). Trimming cost V 5 bases and J 9 bases, with 11 bases left between them. There are 12 residues in the CDR3. The DNA for the CDR3 is TGTGCCACCAGCGAGGGTAACCGGCCCCAGCATTTT. Translation gives CATSEGNRPQHF.

The genes are TRBV12-3 or TRBV12-4 and TRBJ1-2, with 7 bases lining up with TRBD1. Trimming removed 5 bases from V and 8 bases from J; junction bases left unmatched: 8. There are 13 residues in the CDR3. This CDR3 reads CASSRQGMEGYTF. CDR3 in DNA: TGTGCCAGCAGTAGACAGGGAATGGAGGGCTACACCTTC.

The chain combines TRBV7-6 with TRBJ2-2; D is ambiguous. V was clipped by 4 bases and J by 2 bases, with 5 bases between them. This CDR3 is built from 13 residues. Germline lookup yields CDR1 SGHVS and CDR2 FNYEAQ. CDR3 in DNA: TGTGCCAGCAGCTGGTCTAACACCGGGGAGCTGTTTTTT. Its protein is CASSWSNTGELFF.

The CDR3 is CAWSRDRGGTGELFF. DNA for the CDR3: TGTGCCTGGAGTAGGGACAGGGGGGGAACCGGGGAGCTGTTTTTT. The rearrangement links TRBV30 to TRBJ2-2; 11 nucleotides agree with TRBD1. Germline assignment: CDR1 GTSNPN and CDR2 SVGIG (reference sequence). V shed 2 bases, J shed 5 bases, and the junction held 4 bases outside the gene matches. This CDR3 comprises 15 residues.

The chain couples TRBV12-2 to TRBJ2-7; the table calls TRBD1, which could not be checked here. TRBV12-2 constitutes a pseudogene. CDR3 length: 14 residues. This CDR3 is CASRSPDRGGEQYF. As DNA, the CDR3 is TGTGCAAGTCGCTCTCCCGACAGGGGGGGCGAGCAGTACTTC.

This clone was recorded once. This sequence joins TRBV4-2 and TRBJ2-3; D assignment may be TRBD1 or TRBD2 (5 bases each). This CDR3 has 15 residues. Trimming shortened V by 3 bases and J by 5 bases, and 15 bases separated the two germline ends. CDR1 and CDR2 from the germline V gene are LGHNA and YNFKEQ. The CDR3 sequence is CASSQGELEVDTQYF. The CDR3 nucleotides are TGTGCCAGCAGCCAGGGGGAACTGGAGGTAGATACGCAGTATTTT.

This clone was observed a handful of times. The chain carries TRBV12-3 or TRBV12-4 and TRBJ2-1, with D perhaps TRBD1 (6 bases). V shed 2 bases and J shed 5 bases, with 7 bases lying between them. The CDR3 consists of 13 residues. CDR3 amino acids: CASSLNRDNEQFF. The CDR3 DNA reads TGTGCCAGCAGTTTAAACAGGGACAATGAGCAGTTCTTC.

The V gene is TRBV5-4, the J gene TRBJ2-3, with 7 positions matching TRBD2. CDR1 is SGHNT, CDR2 YYREEE, per germline (reference sequence). V lost 2 bases and J lost 4; bases outside the gene matches: 7. The CDR3 is 15 amino acids. CDR3 region: CASSFGGSGADTQYF. In nucleotides, the CDR3 is TGTGCCAGCAGCTTTGGCGGGAGTGGTGCAGATACGCAGTATTTT.